This entry concerns a single T cell receptor beta chain. Other DNA sequences within the sample encode an identical CDR3. This sample was included in a study of shared clonotypes between healthy human individuals. Naive CD8 cells lacked CD45RO and underwent positive selection for CCR7, leaving out terminally differentiated effector memory CD45RA+ cells. The assay was immunoSEQ multiplex PCR, and TCRdb's table has in-frame clones only and misses some. This table has approximately 2,200,000 clones, about 93% appearing once. In germline, CDR1 is SGHRS, CDR2 YFSETQ. The CDR3 is 15 amino acids. Trimming left V 0 bases short and J 2 bases short, with 11 bases between.

The sequence derives from a man aged 18 to 30 in good health. Some clones in this sample may be carry-over from other donors' samples. The gene calls are TRBV5-1 and TRBJ2-5, with D perhaps TRBD1 or TRBD2 (6 bases each). Sequenced: naive CD8+ T cells from PBMCs. The CDR3 DNA follows: TGCGCCAGCAGCTTGGAGGGGGGTATACAAGAGACCCAGTACTTC. Residues: CASSLEGGIQETQYF.